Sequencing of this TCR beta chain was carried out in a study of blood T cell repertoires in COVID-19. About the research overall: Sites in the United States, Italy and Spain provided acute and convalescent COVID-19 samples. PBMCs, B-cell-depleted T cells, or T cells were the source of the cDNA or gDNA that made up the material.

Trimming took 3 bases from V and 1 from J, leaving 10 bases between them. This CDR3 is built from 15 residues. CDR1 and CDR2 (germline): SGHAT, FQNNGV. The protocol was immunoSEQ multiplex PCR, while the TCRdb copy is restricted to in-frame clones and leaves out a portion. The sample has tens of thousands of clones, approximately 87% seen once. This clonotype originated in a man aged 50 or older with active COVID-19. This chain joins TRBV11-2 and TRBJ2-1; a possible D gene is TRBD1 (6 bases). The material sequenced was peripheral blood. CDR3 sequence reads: CASSFNQGSYNEQFF. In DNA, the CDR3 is TGTGCCAGCAGCTTCAACCAGGGGTCCTACAATGAGCAGTTCTTC.